The next 15 T cell receptor beta chains were all read from a single sample in a study of cytotoxic CD8 clonotypes in ibrutinib-treated CLL. Generated by immunoSEQ multiplex PCR, the TCRdb table keeps only in-frame clones and is missing some. The sample shows around 10,000 clones, 79% of them seen only once. The sequencing here drew on PBMCs, taken at disease progression, from a patient treated with ibrutinib. The receptors stem from a human donor with chronic lymphocytic leukemia.

The J gene is TRBJ2-2, the V gene TRBV23-1, with 10 bases that match TRBD1. TRBV23-1 is classed as an ORF, of uncertain function. The CDR3 length is 18 residues. Unmatched junction bases numbered 18, after V lost 5 bases and J lost 9 bases. CDR3 protein: CASSCDYWTGGDHRELFF. The CDR3 DNA reads as TGCGCCAGCAGTTGCGACTACTGGACAGGGGGAGACCACCGGGAGCTGTTTTTT.

J is TRBJ2-6 and V is TRBV4-1; 7 nucleotides align to TRBD2. V lost 2 bases and J lost 0; bases outside the gene matches: 7. From germline, CDR1 is MGHRA and CDR2 YSYEKL. The CDR3 length is 18 residues. The CDR3 sequence is CASSQLTSPTSGANVLTF. In nucleotides, the CDR3 is TGCGCCAGCAGCCAACTGACTAGCCCTACCTCTGGGGCCAACGTCCTGACTTTC.

In its sample, this clone is hyperexpanded. The chain uses TRBV6-1 and TRBJ2-2; TRBD2 is a possible D gene (6 bases). This CDR3 is 15 amino acids long. V lost 8 bases and J lost 4, with 17 bases in between. Germline V gene lookup returns CDR1 MNHNS and CDR2 SASEGT. In nucleotides, the CDR3 is TGTGCCAGCTACACCGGGACTCCCCCCACCGGGGAGCTGTTTTTT. It is translated as CASYTGTPPTGELFF.

V usage is TRBV27 and J usage is TRBJ2-1; 10 nucleotides line up with TRBD2. The CDR3 consists of 16 residues. CDR1 is MNHEY and CDR2 is SMNVEV in the germline V gene (reference sequence). The J segment lost 4 bases and the V segment lost 2 bases, leaving 5 bases of the junction unmatched. The CDR3: CASSLLAGAPYNEQFF. Here the CDR3 DNA reads TGTGCCAGCAGTTTACTAGCGGGGGCCCCATACAATGAGCAGTTCTTC.

This clone was seen more than once but under ten times. The gene calls are TRBV19 and TRBJ1-2; the D is unclear. Germline loops: CDR1 LNHDA, CDR2 SQIVND (reference sequence). This CDR3 region has 13 residues. Trimming left V 1 base short and J 5 bases short, with 8 bases between. The CDR3 protein is CASSIGRTYGYTF. Here the CDR3 DNA reads TGTGCCAGTAGTATAGGTCGGACGTATGGCTACACCTTC.

This clone came up once. This chain links TRBV10-2 with TRBJ1-4; D is possibly TRBD1 (5 bases). V was clipped by 6 bases and J by 8 bases, with 25 bases between them. The CDR3 has 17 residues. CDR1 is WSHSY and CDR2 is SAAADI in the germline V gene. CDR3 coding DNA: TGCGCCAGCAGCGCCTCCCGGGACCCCCGGGGAGAGGAAAAACTGTTTTTT. Amino acids: CASSASRDPRGEEKLFF.

V usage is TRBV6-1 and J usage is TRBJ1-4; D gene uncertain. CDR1 MNHNS and CDR2 SASEGT come from the germline V gene. The CDR3 extends over 12 amino acids. The V and J ends lost 11 bases and 3 bases respectively, with 10 bases between them. Written as DNA, the CDR3 is TGTGCCGGGCGGCGGTCTAATGAAAAACTGTTTTTT. It codes for CAGRRSNEKLFF.

The genes are TRBV9 and TRBJ2-5; 9 bases align to TRBD1. The V segment lost 0 bases and the J segment 2 bases; nucleotides outside the gene matches: 2. The germline V gene encodes CDR1 SGDLS and CDR2 YYNGEE. The CDR3 spans 15 residues. Here the CDR3 reads CASSVAGTGQETQYF. CDR3 coding DNA: TGTGCCAGCAGCGTAGCCGGGACAGGGCAAGAGACCCAGTACTTC. Based on the CDR3 plus reference TRBV9 and TRBJ2-5, the full variable domain is DSGVTQTPKHLITATGQRVTLRCSPRSGDLSVYWYQQSLDQGLQFLIQYYNGEERAKGNILERFSAQQFPDLHSELNLSSLELGDSALYFCASSVAGTGQETQYFGPGTRLLVL.

Note on this clone: The junction does not match germline at one end; this may be a read error. The V gene is TRBV5-1, the J gene TRBJ2-4; D not certain. The CDR3 extends over 13 amino acids. In germline, CDR1 is SGHRS, CDR2 YFSETQ. The CDR3 DNA is TGCGCGAGCAGTGTCGGGGCCAAAAACATTCAGTACTTC. Its protein product is CASSVGAKNIQYF.

The chain combines TRBV11-2 with TRBJ1-2, with 7 bases matching TRBD1. Trimming took 5 bases from V and 8 from J; bases not matched to a gene: 8. The CDR3 spans 13 residues. Per the germline V gene, CDR1 is SGHAT and CDR2 is FQNNGV. The CDR3 DNA reads TGTGCCAGCAGCCGATCCGGGACAGTCGGCTACACCTTC. Encoded protein: CASSRSGTVGYTF. The full variable domain, with the rest looked up from reference TRBV11-2 and TRBJ1-2, is EAGVAQSPRYKIIEKRQSVAFWCNPISGHATLYWYQQILGQGPKLLIQFQNNGVVDDSQLPKDRFSAERLKGVDSTLKIQPAKLEDSAVYLCASSRSGTVGYTFGSGTRLTVV.

V is TRBV30 and J is TRBJ1-2; the D gene is possibly TRBD1 (5 bases). The V gene's germline CDR1 is GTSNPN and CDR2 SVGIG (reference sequence). The CDR3 is 12 amino acids. V lost 3 bases and J lost 8, with 13 bases in between. CDR3 bases: TGTGCCTGGAGGGCGGCAGGGCGAGGCTACACCTTC. It specifies CAWRAAGRGYTF. The full variable domain, rest sourced from reference TRBV30 and TRBJ1-2, is SQTIHQWPATLVQPVGSPLSLECTVEGTSNPNLYWYRQAAGRGLQLLFYSVGIGQISSEVPQNLSASRPQDRQFILSSKKLLLSDSGFYLCAWRAAGRGYTFGSGTRLTVV.

This chain connects TRBV11-2 to TRBJ1-1; 8 bases map to TRBD1. The CDR3 contains 13 residues. V lost 3 bases and J lost 6; bases outside the gene matches: 3. Germline lookup yields CDR1 SGHAT and CDR2 FQNNGV. In nucleotides, the CDR3 is TGTGCCAGCAGCTTTAACAGGGGGGCTGAAGCTTTCTTT. This encodes CASSFNRGAEAFF. The whole variable domain, filled in from reference TRBV11-2 and TRBJ1-1, reads EAGVAQSPRYKIIEKRQSVAFWCNPISGHATLYWYQQILGQGPKLLIQFQNNGVVDDSQLPKDRFSAERLKGVDSTLKIQPAKLEDSAVYLCASSFNRGAEAFFGQGTRLTVV.

The V gene is TRBV7-2, the J gene TRBJ2-5; 9 bases match TRBD2. This CDR3 has 14 amino acids. V lost 11 bases and J lost 6; bases outside the gene matches: 13. From germline, CDR1 is SGHTA and CDR2 FQGNSA. The CDR3 loop reads CAARSGLASQTQYF. The CDR3 DNA reads as TGTGCCGCCCGGTCAGGACTAGCGTCTCAGACCCAGTACTTC.

The rearrangement joins TRBV5-1 to TRBJ1-4; D unresolved. V gave up 3 bases and J gave up 8 bases, with 8 bases separating them. The germline CDR1 and CDR2 sequences are SGHRS and YFSETQ. The CDR3 is 12 amino acids. CDR3 residues: CASSSPGEKLFF. Written as DNA, the CDR3 is TGCGCCAGCAGCTCCCCGGGGGAAAAACTGTTTTTT.

CDR3 protein: CATSDRVHQPQHF. The CDR3 coding sequence is TGTGCCACCTCGGACAGGGTCCATCAGCCCCAGCATTTT. V gene TRBV28 combines with J gene TRBJ1-5; 8 bases are shared with TRBD1. The CDR3 consists of 13 residues. The V gene's germline CDR1 is MDHEN and CDR2 SYDVKM. Trimming removed 10 bases from V and 5 bases from J; junction bases left unmatched: 7.